Below are 19 T cell receptor beta chains sequenced from a single sample in a study of T cell responses to AZD1222 COVID-19 vaccine. Using immunoSEQ multiplex PCR, the repertoire was profiled, and TCRdb retains in-frame clones only, with some absent. The table includes 250,000 to 300,000 clones, 90% to 95% detected once. Here the sequenced sample was peripheral blood, taken 28 days after the second AZD1222 dose. Every receptor here comes from an adult who received the AZD1222 COVID-19 vaccine.

This chain links TRBV9 with TRBJ2-3; no clear D gene. This CDR3 has 12 amino acids. Germline CDR1 reads SGDLS; CDR2 reads YYNGEE. With 0 bases removed from V and 1 base from J, the gap between germline ends came to 0 bases. The CDR3 DNA follows: TGTGCCAGCAGCGTAGGCACAGATACGCAGTATTTT. Translation gives CASSVGTDTQYF.

The chain links TRBV19 to TRBJ2-1; 7 bases align to TRBD2. Germline values: CDR1 LNHDA, CDR2 SQIVND (reference sequence). The CDR3 is 15 residues long. J was trimmed by 7 bases and V by 5 bases; bases with no gene match: 11. The CDR3 coding sequence is TGTGCCAGTAGTCGGCGGCTAGCGGAGCGGAATGAGCAGTTCTTC. Translating it yields CASSRRLAERNEQFF. The full variable domain, its missing parts supplied by reference TRBV19 and TRBJ2-1, is DGGITQSPKYLFRKEGQNVTLSCEQNLNHDAMYWYRQDPGQGLRLIYYSQIVNDFQKGDIAEGYSVSREKKESFPLTVTSAQKNPTAFYLCASSRRLAERNEQFFGPGTRLTVL.

This clone was seen once. The genes are TRBV28 and TRBJ2-5; no clear D gene. Trimming took off 1 base at V and 4 bases at J, with 10 bases between the two ends. CDR1 is MDHEN, CDR2 SYDVKM, per germline. CDR3 length equals 14 residues. The CDR3 DNA reads TGTGCCAGCAGTTTATATGTAAACCGAGAGACCCAGTACTTC. Its protein product is CASSLYVNRETQYF.

V is TRBV24-1 and J is TRBJ2-4, with 11 bases matching TRBD2. The CDR3 has 16 residues. The trim removed 4 bases at V and 5 bases at J, leaving 6 bases unmatched. Germline lookup yields CDR1 KGHDR and CDR2 SFDVKD. CDR3 in amino acids: CATSDPGTSGENIQYF. CDR3 in DNA: TGTGCCACCAGTGACCCGGGGACTAGCGGAGAAAACATTCAGTACTTC.

Comments on this clone: A junction boundary mismatches the germline segment, possibly from a read error. The chain links TRBV5-1 to TRBJ1-3; D not resolved. Looked up from germline, CDR1 is SGHRS and CDR2 is YFSETQ. The CDR3 is made up of 12 amino acids. CDR3 protein: CASSASGDTIYF. CDR3 nucleotides: TGCGCCAGCAGCGCGAGTGGAGACACCATATATTTT. The full variable domain, its missing parts supplied by reference TRBV5-1 and TRBJ1-3, is KAGVTQTPRYLIKTRGQQVTLSCSPISGHRSVSWYQQTPGQGLQFLFEYFSETQRNKGNFPGRFSGRQFSNSRSEMNVSTLELGDSALYLCASSASGDTIYFGEGSWLTVV.

The chain joins TRBV5-4 to TRBJ1-2; weak D call: TRBD1 (5 bases). Trimming left V 4 bases short and J 8 bases short, with 15 bases between. CDR3 length equals 13 residues. CDR1 is SGHNT and CDR2 is YYREEE in the germline V gene (reference sequence). The CDR3 nucleotides are TGTGCCAGCAGCCCACATGGGGCGGTGGGCTACACCTTC. It translates to CASSPHGAVGYTF.

The rearrangement uses TRBV5-6 and TRBJ2-7; D might be TRBD1 (6 bases). The CDR3 loop spans 15 amino acids. CDR1 is SGHDT, CDR2 YYEEEE, per germline. Deletions cut 4 bases from V and 0 bases from J, with 14 bases between. In nucleotides, the CDR3 is TGTGCCAGCAGCCGCGACAGGCTAAGCTCCTACGAGCAGTACTTC. This codes for CASSRDRLSSYEQYF. Full variable domain (remainder filled in from reference TRBV5-6 and TRBJ2-7): DAGVTQSPTHLIKTRGQQVTLRCSPKSGHDTVSWYQQALGQGPQFIFQYYEEEERQRGNFPDRFSGHQFPNYSSELNVNALLLGDSALYLCASSRDRLSSYEQYFGPGTRLTVT.

The chain employs TRBV5-1 and TRBJ1-4, with D tentatively TRBD1 (6 bases). Germline V CDR1 and CDR2: SGHRS, YFSETQ. V lost 4 bases, J lost 3 bases, and 13 bases lay in between. This CDR3 is 15 amino acids long. The CDR3, as DNA: TGCGCCAGCAGCCCGGATGAGGGGGCTAATGAAAAACTGTTTTTT. Amino acids: CASSPDEGANEKLFF.

The V and J genes are TRBV19 and TRBJ1-2; unclear D gene. The CDR3 totals 12 residues. From germline, CDR1 is LNHDA and CDR2 SQIVND (reference sequence). The V end was cut by 0 bases, the J end by 6 bases, with 5 bases between. The CDR3 coding sequence is TGTGCCAGTAGTATAGACCAGGATGGCTACACCTTC. Translated: CASSIDQDGYTF.

The chain joins TRBV10-2 to TRBJ2-1; 7 nucleotides align to TRBD1. Germline CDR1 WSHSY, CDR2 SAAADI. Germline trimming cut 4 bases from V and 6 bases from J; bases unmatched to any gene: 6. The CDR3 has 14 residues. CDR3 in DNA: TGCGCCAGCAGTGTTCTAGACAGGGCCAATGAGCAGTTCTTC. Translated: CASSVLDRANEQFF.

The chain has TRBV30 and TRBJ2-5; 12 nucleotides agree with TRBD2. Germline V gene sequence: CDR1 GTSNPN, CDR2 SVGIG (reference sequence). The CDR3 has 14 residues. Trimming took 4 bases from V and 4 from J; bases not matched to a gene: 4. The CDR3 here is CAWNRLAGAETQYF. The CDR3 coding sequence is TGTGCCTGGAATAGACTAGCGGGAGCAGAGACCCAGTACTTC.

The chain is built from TRBV6-5 and TRBJ1-1, with a possible D match to TRBD1 (5 bases). Germline lookup yields CDR1 MNHEY and CDR2 SVGAGI. The CDR3 consists of 12 residues. The V gene lost 2 bases and the J gene lost 9 bases, with 10 bases spanning the gap. The DNA of the CDR3 is TGTGCCAGCAGTTACAGGTCAGGGAAAGCTTTCTTT. It translates to CASSYRSGKAFF.

This clone came up once. The chain has TRBV28 and TRBJ1-1; a possible D gene is TRBD1 (6 bases). Germline CDR1 is MDHEN and CDR2 is SYDVKM. Trimming removed 7 bases from V and 4 bases from J, with 16 bases in between. The CDR3 covers 14 residues. The chain's CDR3 is CASKRNREVTEAFF. DNA for the CDR3: TGTGCCAGCAAAAGGAACAGGGAGGTCACTGAAGCTTTCTTT. The full variable domain, in which reference TRBV28 and TRBJ1-1 provide the parts outside the CDR3, is DVKVTQSSRYLVKRTGEKVFLECVQDMDHENMFWYRQDPGLGLRLIYFSYDVKMKEKGDIPEGYSVSREKKERFSLILESASTNQTSMYLCASKRNREVTEAFFGQGTRLTVV.

The chain combines TRBV11-2 with TRBJ2-1; 13 nucleotides match TRBD2. In germline, CDR1 is SGHAT, CDR2 FQNNGV. There are 17 residues in the CDR3. V dropped 3 bases and J dropped 7; count of bases not matched to a gene: 9. DNA of the CDR3: TGTGCCAGCAGCTTGTGGGTTGGACTAGCGGGAGAGAATGAGCAGTTCTTC. Translation: CASSLWVGLAGENEQFF.

The chain uses TRBV2 and TRBJ2-1, with 7 bases lining up with TRBD1. CDR1 and CDR2 (germline): SNHLY, FYNNEI. This CDR3 comprises 11 residues. The junction had 3 bases not matched to a gene; V was cut back by 6 bases and J by 10 bases. The CDR3 reads CASRGQSEQFF. The CDR3 region has the DNA TGTGCCAGCAGGGGACAGTCAGAGCAGTTCTTC.

This rearrangement joins TRBV3-1 (or the pseudogene TRBV3-2) to TRBJ1-2; possibly TRBD1 for D (5 bases). V gave up 4 bases and J gave up 0 bases, with 9 bases separating them. The CDR3 length is 14 residues. CDR1 LGHDT and CDR2 YNNKEL come from the germline V gene (reference sequence). The CDR3 DNA reads TGTGCCAGCAGCCGCAGGGAGTCTAACTATGGCTACACCTTC. Translation gives CASSRRESNYGYTF.

The chain uses TRBV5-1 and TRBJ2-3; D is undetermined. V lost 1 base and J 2 bases, leaving 8 bases between the germline ends. CDR1 and CDR2 (germline): SGHRS, YFSETQ. The CDR3 length is 14 residues. The CDR3 region is CASSLYRNTDTQYF. CDR3 nucleotides: TGCGCCAGCAGCTTGTATCGCAACACAGATACGCAGTATTTT.

In its sample, this clone was seen once. In DNA form, the CDR3 reads TGTGCCAGCAGTGAGGTCGGTAGGTCACCCCTCCACTTT. As protein: CASSEVGRSPLHF. This sequence joins TRBV6-1 and TRBJ1-6; D remains ambiguous. The length of the CDR3 is 13 residues. V lost 3 bases to trimming and J lost 10 bases, with 10 bases between them. The germline V gene has CDR1 MNHNS and CDR2 SASEGT.

This chain joins TRBV2 and TRBJ1-1; D may be TRBD1 (5 bases). Trimming took 4 bases from V and 4 from J, leaving 16 bases between them. Germline CDR1 and CDR2: SNHLY and FYNNEI. The CDR3 has 15 amino acids. This chain's CDR3 is CASSGSGRRATEAFF. The CDR3 nucleotides read TGTGCCAGCAGTGGTTCAGGGAGGCGGGCCACTGAAGCTTTCTTT.